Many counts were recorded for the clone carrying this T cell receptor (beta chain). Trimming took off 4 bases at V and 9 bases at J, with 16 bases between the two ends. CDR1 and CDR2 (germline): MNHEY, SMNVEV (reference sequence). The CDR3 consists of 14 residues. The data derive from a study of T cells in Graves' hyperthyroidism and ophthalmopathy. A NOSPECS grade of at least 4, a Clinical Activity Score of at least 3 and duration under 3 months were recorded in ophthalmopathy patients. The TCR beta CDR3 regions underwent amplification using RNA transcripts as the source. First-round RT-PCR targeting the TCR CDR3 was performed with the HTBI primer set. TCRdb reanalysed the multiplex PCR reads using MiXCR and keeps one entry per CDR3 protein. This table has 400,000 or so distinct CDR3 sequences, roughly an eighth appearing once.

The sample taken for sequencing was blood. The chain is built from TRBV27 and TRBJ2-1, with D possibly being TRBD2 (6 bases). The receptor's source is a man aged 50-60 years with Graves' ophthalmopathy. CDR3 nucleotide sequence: TGTGCCAGCAGTTCCGGGACTCTGGGTATTGAGCAGTTCTTC. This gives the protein CASSSGTLGIEQFF.